This TCR beta chain comes out of a study of T cells in Graves' hyperthyroidism and ophthalmopathy. Using around 10 ml of fresh peripheral blood, PBMCs were prepared. There were TCR beta CDR3 regions amplified from RNA transcripts. The study used the HTBI primer set for a first-round RT-PCR of the TCR CDR3. Each CDR3 protein gets one entry after TCRdb re-called the multiplex PCR reads with MiXCR. The sample records some 770,000 distinct CDR3 sequences, about 16% being singletons. In its sample, this clonotype was seen many times. The sequence derives from a man aged 18 to 35 with Graves' hyperthyroidism. Material for sequencing was blood.

CDR3 in amino acids: CASKQGGPQETQYF. CDR3 DNA: TGTGCCAGCAAGCAGGGAGGGCCTCAAGAGACCCAGTACTTC. The chain links TRBV7-9 to TRBJ2-5, with 7 bases identical to TRBD2. The CDR3 sequence is 14 residues long. From germline, CDR1 is SEHNR and CDR2 FQNEAQ (reference sequence). V lost 7 bases to trimming and J lost 2 bases; unmatched junction nucleotides: 7.